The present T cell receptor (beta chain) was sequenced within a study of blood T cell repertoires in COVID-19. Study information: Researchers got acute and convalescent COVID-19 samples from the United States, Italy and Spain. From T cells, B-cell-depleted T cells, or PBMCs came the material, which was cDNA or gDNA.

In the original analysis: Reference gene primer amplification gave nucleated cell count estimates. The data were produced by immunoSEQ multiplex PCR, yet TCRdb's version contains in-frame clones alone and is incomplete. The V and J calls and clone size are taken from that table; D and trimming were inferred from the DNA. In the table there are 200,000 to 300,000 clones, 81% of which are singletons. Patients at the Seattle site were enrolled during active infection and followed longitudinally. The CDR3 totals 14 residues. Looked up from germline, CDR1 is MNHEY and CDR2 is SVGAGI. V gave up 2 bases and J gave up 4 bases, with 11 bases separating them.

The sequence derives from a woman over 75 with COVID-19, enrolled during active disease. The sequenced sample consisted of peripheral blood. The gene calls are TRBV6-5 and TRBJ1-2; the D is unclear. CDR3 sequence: CASSYDREFYGYTF. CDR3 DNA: TGTGCCAGCAGTTACGACCGGGAGTTCTATGGCTACACCTTC.